This TCR beta chain was identified during a study of blood T cell repertoires in COVID-19. Overall study context: Acute-phase and convalescent COVID-19 samples originated in the United States, Italy and Spain. Sample material is recorded as cDNA or gDNA derived from T cells, B-cell-depleted T cells, or PBMCs.

The CDR3 length is 15 residues. Germline V gives CDR1 SEHNR, CDR2 FQNEAQ (reference sequence). The J segment lost 6 bases and the V segment lost 1 base, leaving 8 bases of the junction unmatched. Per the original methods: Reference gene primer amplification in the assay estimated nucleated cell counts. The table came from immunoSEQ multiplex PCR; TCRdb's copy has only in-frame clones and leaves some out. Clonal size and the V and J genes are those of that table, whereas D and trimming came from the DNA. The sample contains under 45,000 clones, over 75% of which appear only once. The V and J genes are TRBV7-9 and TRBJ2-7; the match to TRBD1 covers 8 bases. Sequences were obtained from peripheral blood. This TCR was recovered from a middle-aged woman with acute or convalescent COVID-19. This CDR3 reads CASSLVGAGGSEQYF. For the CDR3, the DNA is TGTGCCAGCAGCTTAGTTGGGGCAGGGGGCAGCGAGCAGTACTTC.